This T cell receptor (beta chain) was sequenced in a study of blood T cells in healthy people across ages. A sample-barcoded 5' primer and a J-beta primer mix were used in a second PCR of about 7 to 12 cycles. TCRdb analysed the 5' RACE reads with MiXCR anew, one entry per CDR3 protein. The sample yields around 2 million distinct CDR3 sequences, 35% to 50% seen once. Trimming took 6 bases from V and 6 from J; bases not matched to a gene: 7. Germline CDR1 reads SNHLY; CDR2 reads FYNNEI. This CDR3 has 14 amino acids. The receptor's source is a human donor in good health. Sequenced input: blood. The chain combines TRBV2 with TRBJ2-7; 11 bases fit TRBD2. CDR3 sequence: CASRAGLAVAEQYF. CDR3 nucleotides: TGTGCCAGCAGAGCGGGACTAGCGGTCGCCGAGCAGTACTTC.